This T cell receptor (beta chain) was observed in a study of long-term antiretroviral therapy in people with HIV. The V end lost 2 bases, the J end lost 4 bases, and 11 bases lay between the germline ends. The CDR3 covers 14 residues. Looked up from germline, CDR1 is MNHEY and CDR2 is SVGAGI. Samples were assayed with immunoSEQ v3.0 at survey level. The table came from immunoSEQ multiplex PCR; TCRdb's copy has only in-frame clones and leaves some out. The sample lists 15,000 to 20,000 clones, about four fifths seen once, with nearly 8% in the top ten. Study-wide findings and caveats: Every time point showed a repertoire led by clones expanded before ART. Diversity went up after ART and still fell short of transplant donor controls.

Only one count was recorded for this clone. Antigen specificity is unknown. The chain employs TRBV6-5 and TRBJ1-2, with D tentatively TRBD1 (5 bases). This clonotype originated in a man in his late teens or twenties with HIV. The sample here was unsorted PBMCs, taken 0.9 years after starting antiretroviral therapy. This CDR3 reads CASSYTGRGYGYTF. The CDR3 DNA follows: TGTGCCAGCAGTTACACCGGAAGGGGCTATGGCTACACCTTC.